One sample yielded the 20 T cell receptor beta chains listed below, sequenced in a study of shared clonotypes between healthy human individuals. Clones were read by immunoSEQ multiplex PCR, and TCRdb kept only the in-frame ones, dropping some. The table has around 2.1 million clones, around 95% seen once; the top ten hold 0.13%. Sequencing was carried out using naive CD4+ T cells sorted from blood. Specified subset: CD45RA+ positively selected. The receptors shown here come from a man aged 18-30 years in good health.

V usage is TRBV28 and J usage is TRBJ2-2, with TRBD1 matching 8 bases. The V and J ends lost 3 bases and 5 bases, in that order; junction bases with no gene match: 8. Germline loops: CDR1 MDHEN, CDR2 SYDVKM. The CDR3 contains 16 residues. This CDR3 reads CASSFSSTGATGELFF. The CDR3 DNA is TGTGCCAGCAGTTTTAGCTCGACAGGGGCGACCGGGGAGCTGTTTTTT.

This clone has just one count. V gene TRBV6-1 combines with J gene TRBJ1-6; D is ambiguous. The V end lost 0 bases, the J end lost 7 bases, and 10 bases lay between the germline ends. This CDR3 has 15 amino acids. CDR1 is MNHNS and CDR2 is SASEGT in the germline V gene. CDR3 in amino acids: CASSEAGRENSPLHF. The CDR3 DNA sequence: TGTGCCAGCAGTGAAGCTGGCAGAGAGAATTCACCCCTCCACTTT.

The chain joins TRBV5-8 to TRBJ1-4, with D unclear. The V end lost 0 bases, the J end lost 13 bases, and 7 bases lay between the germline ends. The V gene's germline CDR1 is SGHTS and CDR2 YDEGEE. The CDR3 length is 11 residues. The CDR3 is CASSLGARLFF. CDR3 DNA sequence: TGTGCCAGCAGCTTGGGGGCCCGACTGTTTTTT.

This chain joins TRBV5-6 and TRBJ1-2; TRBD1 matches 7 bases. CDR1 and CDR2 from the germline V gene are SGHDT and YYEEEE. The J segment lost 5 bases and the V segment lost 4 bases, leaving 8 bases of the junction unmatched. This CDR3 has 14 amino acids. CDR3: CASSPDRWYYGYTF. CDR3 DNA: TGTGCCAGCAGCCCGGACAGGTGGTATTATGGCTACACCTTC.

About this clone: The same CDR3 can be traced to other DNA sequences in this sample. The J gene is TRBJ1-2, the V gene TRBV28; D might be TRBD1 (6 bases). Germline values: CDR1 MDHEN, CDR2 SYDVKM. Trimming left V 4 bases short and J 4 bases short, with 13 bases between. This CDR3 comprises 14 residues. This chain's CDR3 is CASSSSGRGYGYTF. The CDR3 nucleotides are TGTGCCAGCAGTTCTTCCGGCAGGGGCTATGGCTACACCTTC.

This clone was seen a single time. The rearrangement uses TRBV12-2 and TRBJ2-7; TRBD1, as called in the table, went unchecked against the DNA. TRBV12-2 counts as a pseudogene. The CDR3 extends over 13 amino acids. The CDR3 nucleotides read TGTGCAAGTCGCCCAGTCCACAGCTACGAGCAGTACTTC. Translated: CASRPVHSYEQYF.

The chain combines TRBV5-1 with TRBJ2-3; D remains ambiguous. There are 11 residues in the CDR3. Per germline, CDR1 SGHRS and CDR2 YFSETQ. Trimming removed 7 bases from V and 4 bases from J, with 7 bases in between. CDR3 DNA sequence: TGCGCCAGCCGCGTTTCAGATACGCAGTATTTT. Translation: CASRVSDTQYF.

This clone was picked up a small number of times. The sample has other DNA sequences that encode this CDR3 too. The chain recombines TRBV6-5 with TRBJ2-5; TRBD1 is a possible D gene (5 bases). Germline V gene lookup returns CDR1 MNHEY and CDR2 SVGAGI. The CDR3 has 13 amino acids. The V gene lost 2 bases and the J gene lost 4 bases, with 8 bases spanning the gap. The CDR3 DNA sequence: TGTGCCAGCAGTTACGGGGCCGGAGAGACCCAGTACTTC. Amino acids: CASSYGAGETQYF.

The chain links TRBV7-6 to TRBJ2-7, with D possibly TRBD1 on 5 matching bases. CDR1 is SGHVS and CDR2 is FNYEAQ in the germline V gene. This CDR3 spans 14 amino acids. Trimming took 1 base from V and 2 from J, leaving 9 bases between them. The DNA for the CDR3 is TGTGCCAGCAGCTTAGTTTCAGGGACCTACGAGCAGTACTTC. Its translation: CASSLVSGTYEQYF.

J is TRBJ2-5 and V is TRBV6-5, with unresolved D. The DNA end favors TRBJ2-7, so the J call may be wrong. The length of the CDR3 is 12 residues. Germline loops: CDR1 MNHEY, CDR2 SVGAGI. The CDR3 sequence: CASTGVSYEQYF. The CDR3 coding sequence is TGTGCCAGCACGGGCGTTTCCTACGAGCAGTACTTC.

This clone was detected a few times. This specimen includes other DNA sequences encoding the same CDR3. The rearrangement links TRBV27 to TRBJ1-5, with a possible D match to TRBD1 (5 bases). Germline V lookup: CDR1 MNHEY, CDR2 SMNVEV (reference sequence). V was cut by 3 bases and J by 4 bases, with 7 bases left in between. The CDR3 consists of 13 residues. The DNA for the CDR3 is TGTGCCAGCAGTTTTGCAGGGAATCAGCCCCAGCATTTT. Residues: CASSFAGNQPQHF.

The gene calls are TRBV2 and TRBJ1-2; TRBD1 aligns across 7 bases. Trimming took 8 bases from V and 3 from J; bases not matched to a gene: 9. CDR1 is SNHLY, CDR2 FYNNEI, per germline. The CDR3 has 14 residues. CDR3 sequence: CASGPGQSDYGYTF. The CDR3 region has the DNA TGTGCCAGCGGGCCGGGACAGAGTGACTATGGCTACACCTTC.

In this sample, this clone turned up once. This chain joins TRBV28 and TRBJ1-1; D is ambiguous. There are 13 residues in the CDR3. Per the germline V gene, CDR1 is MDHEN and CDR2 is SYDVKM. V was trimmed by 7 bases and J by 0 bases, leaving 9 bases between them. The chain's CDR3 is CASTEVLNTEAFF. CDR3 in DNA: TGTGCCAGCACGGAGGTGTTGAACACTGAAGCTTTCTTT.

The chain links TRBV4-1 to TRBJ1-4, with TRBD1 identical over 8 bases. Germline CDR1 and CDR2: MGHRA and YSYEKL. Unmatched junction bases numbered 8, after V lost 1 base and J lost 7 bases. The CDR3 covers 16 residues. DNA for the CDR3: TGCGCCAGCAGCCAAGGGCAGGGGGCCGTTTCTGAAAAACTGTTTTTT. It encodes CASSQGQGAVSEKLFF.

The rearrangement links TRBV27 to TRBJ1-1, with D unclear. This CDR3 has 14 residues. Germline assignment: CDR1 MNHEY and CDR2 SMNVEV (reference sequence). V dropped 3 bases and J dropped 1 base, with 9 bases sitting between them. CDR3 amino acids: CASSFREGNTEAFF. The CDR3 nucleotides are TGTGCCAGCAGTTTCCGCGAAGGGAACACTGAAGCTTTCTTT.

The sample holds a few counts of this clone. This sequence joins TRBV18 and TRBJ2-7, with D possibly matching TRBD1 (5 bases). The length of the CDR3 is 16 residues. Germline values: CDR1 KGHSH, CDR2 LQKENI. Deletions cut 0 bases from V and 2 bases from J, with 14 bases between. In nucleotides, the CDR3 is TGTGCCAGCTCACCACCGGGTCAGGGTGCAGCCTACGAGCAGTACTTC. The encoded protein is CASSPPGQGAAYEQYF.

The chain links TRBV10-3 to TRBJ2-1; D is possibly TRBD1 or TRBD2 (5 bases each). The length of the CDR3 is 17 residues. The V end lost 6 bases, the J end lost 3 bases, and 21 bases lay between the germline ends. Germline V gene lookup returns CDR1 ENHRY and CDR2 SYGVKD. In DNA, the CDR3 is TGTGCCATCAGATCCCCGGGGCGAGAGTTAGGCTACAATGAGCAGTTCTTC. This encodes CAIRSPGRELGYNEQFF.

The CDR3 DNA sequence: TGTGCCAGCAGCTTAGGAGCCGGCCCCGGGTCCTACAATGAGCAGTTCTTC. Residues: CASSLGAGPGSYNEQFF. V is TRBV13 and J is TRBJ2-1; D uncertain. The V gene lost 0 bases and the J gene lost 1 base, with 13 bases spanning the gap. CDR1 and CDR2 (germline): PRHDT, FYEKMQ (reference sequence). This CDR3 spans 17 amino acids.

This clone was counted a single time. The chain joins TRBV6-1 to TRBJ2-7; 12 bases fit TRBD2. The CDR3 is 15 amino acids. With 6 bases clipped from V and 7 bases from J, the junction kept 10 bases outside the gene matches. Germline V CDR1 and CDR2: MNHNS, SASEGT. The CDR3: CASRLTTSGGGEQYF. The CDR3 DNA reads as TGTGCCAGCAGGCTCACGACTAGCGGGGGAGGGGAGCAGTACTTC.

As DNA, the CDR3 is TGTGCCAGCAGCTTGACGAGGATGGAGACCCAGTACTTC. It yields the protein CASSLTRMETQYF. The chain has TRBV5-6 and TRBJ2-5; D remains ambiguous. Per the germline V gene, CDR1 is SGHDT and CDR2 is YYEEEE. This CDR3 region has 13 residues. The germline V and J ends were trimmed by 1 base and 5 bases, with 9 bases remaining between them.